The T cell receptor beta chain described here comes from a study of blood T cell repertoires in COVID-19. At the level of the study: T cells, B-cell-depleted T cells, or PBMCs provided the cDNA or gDNA that served as material.

Trimming stripped 0 bases from V and 1 base from J, with 8 bases between. This CDR3 contains 15 residues. The germline V gene encodes CDR1 SGDLS and CDR2 YYNGEE. Libraries were prepared by immunoSEQ multiplex PCR; TCRdb keeps only in-frame clonotypes and omits some of them. This sample carries about 210,000 clones, 86% of them seen once, and the ten largest clones take about 4.5%. Across 20 to 25 US areas, participants ranged in age from about 18 to 90 years. The sequence was collected from a young woman who had been exposed to COVID-19. Sequences were obtained from PBMCs or T cells enriched from blood (not recorded which). V usage is TRBV9 and J usage is TRBJ1-5; D possibly corresponds to TRBD1 (6 bases). The CDR3 region is CASSVGQGSNQPQHF. DNA for the CDR3: TGTGCCAGCAGCGTAGGCCAGGGGAGCAATCAGCCCCAGCATTTT.